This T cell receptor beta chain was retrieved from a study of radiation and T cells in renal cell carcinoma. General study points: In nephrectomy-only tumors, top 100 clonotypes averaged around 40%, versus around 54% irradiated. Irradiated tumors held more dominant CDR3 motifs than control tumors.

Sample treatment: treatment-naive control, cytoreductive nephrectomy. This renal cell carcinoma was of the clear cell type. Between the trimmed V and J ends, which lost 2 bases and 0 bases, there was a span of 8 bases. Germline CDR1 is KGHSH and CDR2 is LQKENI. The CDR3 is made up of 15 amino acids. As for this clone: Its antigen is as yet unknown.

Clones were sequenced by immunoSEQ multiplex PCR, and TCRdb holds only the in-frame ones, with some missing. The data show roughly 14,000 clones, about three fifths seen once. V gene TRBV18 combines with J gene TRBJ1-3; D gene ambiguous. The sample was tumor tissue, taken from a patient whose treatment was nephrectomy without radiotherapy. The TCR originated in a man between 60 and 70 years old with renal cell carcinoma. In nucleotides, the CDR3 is TGTGCCAGCTCACCAAACACCGACTCTGGAAACACCATATATTTT. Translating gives CASSPNTDSGNTIYF.